This TCR beta chain was captured in a study of response to subunit inactivated influenza vaccine (dated by TCRdb to about 2018). About the investigation overall: Deep quantitative T cell receptor repertoire profiling was used in the study to track responses to a trivalent subunit inactivated influenza vaccine. Here is what the overall study found, with its caveats: The authors proposed that each seasonal influenza vaccination may bring in only a limited number of new T cells.

V ends up 2 bases short and J 0 bases short, with an unmatched junction base count of 5. CDR1 ENHRY and CDR2 SYGVKD were looked up in the germline V gene. The cysteine opens and the phenylalanine closes a CDR3 of 16 amino acids. Only CDR3 DNA remains: 48 bases, in frame from the first base. The library was produced with RT-PCR. The reads were generated on an Illumina HiSeq 2500. The raw public reads went through TCRdb reprocessing: fastp at Q25, MiXCR clone calling, in-frame beta chains kept. Each entry is one CDR3 protein sequence, shown with its most common DNA and genes. The sample table shows roughly 700,000 distinct CDR3 sequences, and 15% to 18% are seen once. Roughly 10% of the sample comes from the top ten. For this clonotype: The specificity of this receptor is unknown. No base qualities exist here, and no much larger clone lies one base off it.

The rearranged chain carries TRBV10-3 and TRBJ2-7, and 9 junction bases match TRBD2. The sample was PBMCs from blood, taken about 11 days after vaccination. The receptor was derived from a man between 50 and 59 years old who received an inactivated influenza vaccine. Donor details come from another sample of the same person, matched by shared clones. The DNA is TGTGCCATCAGTGAGGGACTAGCGACCCGCTCCTACGAGCAGTACTTC. Its translation is CAISEGLATRSYEQYF.